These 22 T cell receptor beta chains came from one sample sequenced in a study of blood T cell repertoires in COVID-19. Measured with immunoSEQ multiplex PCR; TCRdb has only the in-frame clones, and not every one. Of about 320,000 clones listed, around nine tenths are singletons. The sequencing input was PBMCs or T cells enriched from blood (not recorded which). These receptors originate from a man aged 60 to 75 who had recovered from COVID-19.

The CDR3 spells CASSADSLRYEQYF. CDR3 bases: TGTGCCAGTAGTGCTGACAGTCTCAGGTACGAGCAGTACTTC. V usage is TRBV19 and J usage is TRBJ2-7, with a possible D match to TRBD1 (5 bases). CDR1 is LNHDA and CDR2 is SQIVND in the germline V gene (reference sequence). V was trimmed by 5 bases and J by 4 bases, leaving 15 bases between them. The CDR3 has 14 residues.

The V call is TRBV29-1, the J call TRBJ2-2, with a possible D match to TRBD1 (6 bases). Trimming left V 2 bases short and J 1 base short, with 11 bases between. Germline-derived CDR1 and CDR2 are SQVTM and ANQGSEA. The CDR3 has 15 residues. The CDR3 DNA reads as TGCAGCGTTGAAAAACAGGGTTGGAACACCGGGGAGCTGTTTTTT. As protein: CSVEKQGWNTGELFF.

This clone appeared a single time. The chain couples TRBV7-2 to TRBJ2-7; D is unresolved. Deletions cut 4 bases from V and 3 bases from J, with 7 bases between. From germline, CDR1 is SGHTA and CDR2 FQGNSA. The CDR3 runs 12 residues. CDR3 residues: CASSSVSYEQYF. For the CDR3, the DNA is TGTGCCAGCAGCTCCGTCAGCTACGAGCAGTACTTC.

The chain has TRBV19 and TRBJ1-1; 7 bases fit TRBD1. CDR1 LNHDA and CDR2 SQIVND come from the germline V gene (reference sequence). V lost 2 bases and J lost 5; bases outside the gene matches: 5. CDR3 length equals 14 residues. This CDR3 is CASSISGQFTEAFF. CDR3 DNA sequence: TGTGCCAGTAGTATATCGGGACAGTTTACTGAAGCTTTCTTT.

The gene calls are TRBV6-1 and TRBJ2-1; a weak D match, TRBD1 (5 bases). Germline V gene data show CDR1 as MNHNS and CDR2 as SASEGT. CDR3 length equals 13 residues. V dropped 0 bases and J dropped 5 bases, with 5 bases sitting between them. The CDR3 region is CASSEAGDNEQFF. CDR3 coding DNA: TGTGCCAGCAGTGAAGCAGGGGACAATGAGCAGTTCTTC.

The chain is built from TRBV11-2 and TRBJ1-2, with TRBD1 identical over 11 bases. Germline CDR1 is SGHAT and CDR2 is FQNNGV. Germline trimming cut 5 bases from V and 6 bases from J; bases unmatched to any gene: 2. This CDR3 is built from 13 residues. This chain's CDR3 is CASSPDRGHGYTF. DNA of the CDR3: TGTGCCAGCAGCCCGGACAGGGGGCATGGCTACACCTTC.

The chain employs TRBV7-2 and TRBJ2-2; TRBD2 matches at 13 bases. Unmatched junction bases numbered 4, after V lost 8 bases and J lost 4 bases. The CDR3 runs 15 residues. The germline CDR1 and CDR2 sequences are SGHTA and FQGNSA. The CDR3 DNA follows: TGTGCCAGCGGACTAGCGGGAGTTGGCACCGGGGAGCTGTTTTTT. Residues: CASGLAGVGTGELFF. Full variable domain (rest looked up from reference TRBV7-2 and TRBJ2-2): GAGVSQSPSNKVTEKGKDVELRCDPISGHTALYWYRQSLGQGLEFLIYFQGNSAPDKSGLPSDRFSAERTGGSVSTLTIQRTQQEDSAVYLCASGLAGVGTGELFFGEGSRLTVL.

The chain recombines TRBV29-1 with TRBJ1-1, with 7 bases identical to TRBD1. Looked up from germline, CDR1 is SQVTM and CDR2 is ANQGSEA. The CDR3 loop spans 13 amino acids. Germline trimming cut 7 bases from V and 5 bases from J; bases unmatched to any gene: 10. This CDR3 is CSGSQGVRTEAFF. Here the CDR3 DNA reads TGCAGCGGCTCGCAGGGGGTACGGACTGAAGCTTTCTTT.

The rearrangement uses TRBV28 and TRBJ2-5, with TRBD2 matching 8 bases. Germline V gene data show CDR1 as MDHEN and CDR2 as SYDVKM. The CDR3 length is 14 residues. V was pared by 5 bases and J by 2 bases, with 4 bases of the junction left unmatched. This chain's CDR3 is CASSPLAEQETQYF. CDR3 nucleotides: TGTGCCAGCAGTCCACTAGCGGAACAAGAGACCCAGTACTTC.

CDR3 in DNA: TGTGCCAGCAGACGCTCAGGGGGAAGGAATAATGAGCAGTTCTTC. Encoded protein: CASRRSGGRNNEQFF. The chain is built from TRBV3-1 (or the pseudogene TRBV3-2) and TRBJ2-1; 7 bases match TRBD1. The CDR3 contains 15 residues. Germline loops: CDR1 LGHDT, CDR2 YNNKEL (reference sequence). The trim removed 6 bases at V and 7 bases at J, leaving 12 bases unmatched.

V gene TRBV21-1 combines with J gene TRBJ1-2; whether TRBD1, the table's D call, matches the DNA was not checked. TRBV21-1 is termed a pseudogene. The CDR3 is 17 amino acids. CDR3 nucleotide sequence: TGTGCCAGCAGCAAACGGAGGGACAGGAGATCTAACTATGGCTACACCTTC. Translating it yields CASSKRRDRRSNYGYTF.

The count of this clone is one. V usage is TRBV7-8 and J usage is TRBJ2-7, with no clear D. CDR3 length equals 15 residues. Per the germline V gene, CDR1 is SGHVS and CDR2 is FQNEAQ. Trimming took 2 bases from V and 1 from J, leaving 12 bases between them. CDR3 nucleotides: TGTGCCAGCAGCTTACAAACAGCCAAGTCCTACGAGCAGTACTTC. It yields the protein CASSLQTAKSYEQYF.

CDR3 DNA sequence: TGTGCCAGTAGTATGGCGGGAGTGGTCCAAGAGACCCAGTACTTC. It is translated as CASSMAGVVQETQYF. The genes are TRBV19 and TRBJ2-5; 7 bases line up with TRBD2. Germline V CDR1 and CDR2: LNHDA, SQIVND (reference sequence). The CDR3 totals 15 residues. The V gene end was trimmed by 3 bases and the J gene end by 1 base; junction bases not matched to a gene: 5.

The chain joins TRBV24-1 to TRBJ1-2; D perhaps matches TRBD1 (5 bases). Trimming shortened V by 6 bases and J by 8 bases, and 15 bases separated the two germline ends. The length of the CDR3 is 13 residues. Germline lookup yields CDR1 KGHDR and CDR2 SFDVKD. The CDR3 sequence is CATSKGPLQGYTF. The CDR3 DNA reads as TGTGCCACCAGTAAGGGGCCACTTCAAGGCTACACCTTC.

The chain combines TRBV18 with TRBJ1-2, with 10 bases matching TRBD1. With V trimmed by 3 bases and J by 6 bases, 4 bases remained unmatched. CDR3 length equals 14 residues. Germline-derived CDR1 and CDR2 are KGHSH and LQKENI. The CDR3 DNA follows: TGTGCCAGCTCACCGGGACAGGGGAACAATGGCTACACCTTC. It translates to CASSPGQGNNGYTF.

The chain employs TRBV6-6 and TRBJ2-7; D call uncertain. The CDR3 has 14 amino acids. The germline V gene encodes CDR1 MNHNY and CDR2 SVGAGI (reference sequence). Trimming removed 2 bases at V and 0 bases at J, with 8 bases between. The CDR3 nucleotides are TGTGCCAGCAGTTACGGTGGCAACTCCTACGAGCAGTACTTC. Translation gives CASSYGGNSYEQYF.

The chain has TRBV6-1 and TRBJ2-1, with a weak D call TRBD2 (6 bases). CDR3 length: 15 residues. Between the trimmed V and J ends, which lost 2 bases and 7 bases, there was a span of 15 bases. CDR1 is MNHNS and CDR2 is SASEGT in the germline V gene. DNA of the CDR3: TGTGCCAGCAGTGAAAGCCCAGCGGGCTTAAATGAGCAGTTCTTC. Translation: CASSESPAGLNEQFF.

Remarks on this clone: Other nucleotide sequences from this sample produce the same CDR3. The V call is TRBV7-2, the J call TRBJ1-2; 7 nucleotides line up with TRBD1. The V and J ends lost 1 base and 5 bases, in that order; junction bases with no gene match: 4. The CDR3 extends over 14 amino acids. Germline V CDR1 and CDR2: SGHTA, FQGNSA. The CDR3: CASSLGGQTYGYTF. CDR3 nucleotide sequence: TGTGCCAGCAGCTTAGGGGGACAGACTTATGGCTACACCTTC.

The CDR3 DNA follows: TGCGCCAGCAGCATAATGGACAGGAACACTGAAGCTTTCTTT. This encodes CASSIMDRNTEAFF. V and J are TRBV5-1 and TRBJ1-1; TRBD1 is a possible D gene (6 bases). With 4 bases removed from V and 1 base from J, the gap between germline ends came to 11 bases. CDR1 is SGHRS, CDR2 YFSETQ, per germline. The CDR3 is made up of 14 amino acids. The full variable domain, with the rest looked up from reference TRBV5-1 and TRBJ1-1, is KAGVTQTPRYLIKTRGQQVTLSCSPISGHRSVSWYQQTPGQGLQFLFEYFSETQRNKGNFPGRFSGRQFSNSRSEMNVSTLELGDSALYLCASSIMDRNTEAFFGQGTRLTVV.

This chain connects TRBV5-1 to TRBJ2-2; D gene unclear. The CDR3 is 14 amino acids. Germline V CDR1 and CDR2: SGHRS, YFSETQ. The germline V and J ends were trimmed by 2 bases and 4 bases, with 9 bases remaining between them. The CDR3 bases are TGCGCCAGCAGCTTATTAGACATCACCGGGGAGCTGTTTTTT. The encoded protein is CASSLLDITGELFF.

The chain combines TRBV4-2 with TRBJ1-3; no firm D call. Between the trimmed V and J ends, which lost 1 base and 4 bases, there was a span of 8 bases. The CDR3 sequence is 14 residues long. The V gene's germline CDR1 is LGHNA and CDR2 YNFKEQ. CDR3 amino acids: CASSQGGLGNTIYF. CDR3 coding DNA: TGTGCCAGCAGCCAAGGAGGTTTAGGAAACACCATATATTTT.

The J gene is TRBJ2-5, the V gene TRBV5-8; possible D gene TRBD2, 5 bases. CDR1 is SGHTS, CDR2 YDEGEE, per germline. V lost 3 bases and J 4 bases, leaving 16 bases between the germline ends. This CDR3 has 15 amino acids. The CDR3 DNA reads TGTGCCAGCAGCTCAGACTGGACGGCGGGAGAGACCCAGTACTTC. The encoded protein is CASSSDWTAGETQYF.